This T cell receptor (beta chain) was sequenced during a study of blood T cell repertoires in COVID-19. TCRdb keeps only in-frame clones here, not all; method: immunoSEQ multiplex PCR. The repertoire holds some 150,000 clones, around 86% seen once, with over 7% in the top ten. Material: peripheral blood. The TCR sequence derives from a woman older than 75 in a cohort sampled during active or convalescent COVID-19.

CDR3 region: CASSYAPGQNYGYTF. DNA of the CDR3: TGTGCCAGCAGTTACGCTCCAGGGCAAAACTATGGCTACACCTTC. V is TRBV6-6 and J is TRBJ1-2; tentative D call: TRBD1 (5 bases). Germline-derived CDR1 and CDR2 are MNHNY and SVGAGI (reference sequence). With 2 bases removed from V and 2 bases from J, the gap between germline ends came to 12 bases. The CDR3 has 15 amino acids.